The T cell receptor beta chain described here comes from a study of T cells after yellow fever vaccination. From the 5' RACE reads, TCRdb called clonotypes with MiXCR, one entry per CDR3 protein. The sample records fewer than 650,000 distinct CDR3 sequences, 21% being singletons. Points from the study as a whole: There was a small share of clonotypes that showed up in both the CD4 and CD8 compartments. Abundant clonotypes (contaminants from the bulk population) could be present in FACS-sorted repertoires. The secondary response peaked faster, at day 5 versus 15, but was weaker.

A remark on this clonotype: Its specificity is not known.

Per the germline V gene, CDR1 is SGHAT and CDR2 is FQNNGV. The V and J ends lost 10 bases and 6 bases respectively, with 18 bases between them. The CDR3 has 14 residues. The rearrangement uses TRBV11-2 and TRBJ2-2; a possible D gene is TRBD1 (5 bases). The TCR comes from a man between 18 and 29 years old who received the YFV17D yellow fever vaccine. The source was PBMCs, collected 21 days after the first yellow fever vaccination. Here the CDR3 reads CATKRAGLAGELFF. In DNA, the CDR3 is TGTGCCACCAAACGAGCAGGGTTGGCCGGGGAGCTGTTTTTT.